One and the same sample provided the 5 T cell receptor beta chains below, sequenced in a study of T cell clonality in common variable immunodeficiency. General observations from the study: Reportedly, TCR beta sequences from common variable immunodeficiency showed fewer deletions and N-nucleotide insertions.

Their antigens remain unidentified. Profiling relied on immunoSEQ multiplex PCR, and the TCRdb table lists in-frame clones only, not all of them. Observed in the sample are about 33,000 clones, none of them singletons. Sequencing was carried out using peripheral blood mononuclear cells. The receptors come from a human donor with common variable immunodeficiency.

This clone occurred many times. The read stops 3 residues short of the end of the CDR3; the missing end is completed from the germline J gene. The chain employs TRBV5-1 and TRBJ1-2, with 10 bases aligning to TRBD1. Germline CDR1 and CDR2: SGHRS and YFSETQ. The CDR3 consists of 15 residues. J lost 1 base, V lost 4 bases, and 4 bases had no gene match. CDR3 DNA, as far as it was read: TGCGCCAGCAGCGGTGGACAGGGGGGTAACTATGGC. This sequence encodes CASSGGQGGNYG. The whole CDR3 protein is CASSGGQGGNYGYTF.

Only a few counts were recorded for this clone. The read is 3 residues too short to cover the CDR3 end, so that end is filled in from the germline J gene. The chain carries TRBV6-1 and TRBJ2-3; tentative D call: TRBD2 (6 bases). The CDR3 runs 16 residues. The V end lost 2 bases, the J end lost 2 bases, and 14 bases lay between the germline ends. Germline V gives CDR1 MNHNS, CDR2 SASEGT. CDR3 bases read: TGTGCCAGCAGTGAATGGACGCGGGGAGACACAGATACG. Translated: CASSEWTRGDTDT. The CDR3 in full is CASSEWTRGDTDTQYF.

This clone showed up just a few times. The DNA ends 3 residues before the CDR3 does, and the rest of the CDR3 is filled in from the germline J gene. The V call is TRBV7-9, the J call TRBJ2-2, with 7 bases fitting TRBD1. J gave up 5 bases and V 5 bases, and 2 bases lay outside the gene matches. The CDR3 runs to 13 residues. Germline-derived CDR1 and CDR2 are SEHNR and FQNEAQ (reference sequence). This CDR3 is CASSPTGTGELFF. The CDR3 bases that were read are TGTGCCAGCAGCCCGACAGGGACCGGGGAG.

This clone was found many times. The read halts 3 residues ahead of the CDR3 end, with the missing end drawn from the germline J gene. The chain combines TRBV19 with TRBJ1-6; 7 bases are shared with TRBD1. CDR3 length equals 13 residues. Germline V gene data show CDR1 as LNHDA and CDR2 as SQIVND (reference sequence). V trimming: 5 bases; J trimming: 7 bases; junction bases outside the gene matches: 2. The CDR3 loop is CASSGTVNSPLHF. The sequenced part of the CDR3 DNA is TGTGCCAGTAGTGGGACAGTCAATTCACCC.

In regard to this clone: With the read ending 3 residues before the CDR3 end, the germline J gene is used to fill in that end. The rearrangement links TRBV11-2 to TRBJ2-5; 8 bases are shared with TRBD2. The J segment lost 2 bases and the V segment lost 3 bases, leaving 5 bases of the junction unmatched. This CDR3 is built from 15 residues. In germline, CDR1 is SGHAT, CDR2 FQNNGV. The part of the CDR3 DNA that was read is TGTGCCAGCAGCTTTAGCGGGGTCGTACAAGAGACC. This codes for CASSFSGVVQET. In full, the CDR3 is CASSFSGVVQETQYF. The full variable domain, completed using reference TRBV11-2 and TRBJ2-5, is EAGVAQSPRYKIIEKRQSVAFWCNPISGHATLYWYQQILGQGPKLLIQFQNNGVVDDSQLPKDRFSAERLKGVDSTLKIQPAKLEDSAVYLCASSFSGVVQETQYFGPGTRLLVL.